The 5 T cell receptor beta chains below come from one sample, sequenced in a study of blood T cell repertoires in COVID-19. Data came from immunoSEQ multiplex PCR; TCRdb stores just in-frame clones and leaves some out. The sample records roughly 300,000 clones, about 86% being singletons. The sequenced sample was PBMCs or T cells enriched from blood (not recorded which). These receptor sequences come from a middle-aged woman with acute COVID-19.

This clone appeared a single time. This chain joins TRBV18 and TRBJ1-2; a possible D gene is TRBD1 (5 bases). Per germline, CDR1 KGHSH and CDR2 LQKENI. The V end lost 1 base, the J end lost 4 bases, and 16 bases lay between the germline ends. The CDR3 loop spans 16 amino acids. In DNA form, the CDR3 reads TGTGCCAGCTCACCACTGCCCCGGGGGGGTGGCTATGGCTACACCTTC. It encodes CASSPLPRGGGYGYTF.

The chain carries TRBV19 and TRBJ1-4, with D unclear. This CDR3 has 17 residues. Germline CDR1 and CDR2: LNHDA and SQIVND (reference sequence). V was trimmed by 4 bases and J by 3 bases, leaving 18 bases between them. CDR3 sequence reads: CASSTVQTVSSNEKLFF. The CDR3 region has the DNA TGTGCCAGTAGTACAGTACAGACCGTGTCGTCTAATGAAAAACTGTTTTTT.

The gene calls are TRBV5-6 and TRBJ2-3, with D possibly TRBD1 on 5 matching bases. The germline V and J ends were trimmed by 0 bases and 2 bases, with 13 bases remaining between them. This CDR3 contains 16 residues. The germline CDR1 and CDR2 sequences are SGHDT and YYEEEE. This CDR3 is CASSLVARAHTDTQYF. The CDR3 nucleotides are TGTGCCAGCAGCTTGGTGGCCAGGGCCCACACAGATACGCAGTATTTT.

The CDR3 DNA is TGTGCCAGCAGCGCGTACAGCACAGATACGCAGTATTTT. It codes for CASSAYSTDTQYF. The V and J genes are TRBV6-5 and TRBJ2-3; no reliable D call. The germline V and J ends were trimmed by 6 bases and 0 bases, with 7 bases remaining between them. The CDR3 loop spans 13 amino acids. The germline V gene encodes CDR1 MNHEY and CDR2 SVGAGI.

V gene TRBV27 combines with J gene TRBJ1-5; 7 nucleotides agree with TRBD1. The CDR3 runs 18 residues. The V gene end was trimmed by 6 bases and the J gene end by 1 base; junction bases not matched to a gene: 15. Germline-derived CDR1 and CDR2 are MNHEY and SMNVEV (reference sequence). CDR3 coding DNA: TGTGCCAGCAGCCTACCCCCCTCGGACAGGAAAAGCAATCAGCCCCAGCATTTT. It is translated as CASSLPPSDRKSNQPQHF.